The 9 T cell receptor beta chains in this list originate from one sample, sequenced in a study of long-term antiretroviral therapy in people with HIV. The assay, immunoSEQ v3.0, was run at survey level. Using immunoSEQ multiplex PCR, the repertoire was profiled, and TCRdb retains in-frame clones only, with some absent. The sample comprises about 20,000 clones, less than 85% of which are singletons, and less than 15% rests with the top ten. Here the sequenced sample was unsorted PBMCs, taken 2.9 years after starting antiretroviral therapy. The receptors derive from a woman aged 25 to 39 with HIV.

The gene calls are TRBV10-2 and TRBJ2-7, with TRBD1 identical over 8 bases. Trimming took 8 bases from V and 1 from J; bases not matched to a gene: 10. There are 15 residues in the CDR3. CDR1 WSHSY and CDR2 SAAADI come from the germline V gene. Here the CDR3 DNA reads TGCGCCAGCTCGTTCGGGACAGGCTCTTCCTACGAGCAGTACGTC. Protein: CASSFGTGSSYEQYV.

V gene TRBV29-1 combines with J gene TRBJ1-1; D uncertain. The CDR3 has 11 residues. The germline CDR1 and CDR2 sequences are SQVTM and ANQGSEA. Trimming stripped 7 bases from V and 7 bases from J, with 13 bases between. The CDR3 reads CSAGSGGEAFF. CDR3 bases: TGCAGCGCGGGGTCCGGTGGTGAAGCTTTCTTT.

This clone showed up just a few times. The chain uses TRBV19 and TRBJ1-5; D possibly corresponds to TRBD1 (5 bases). The V gene lost 2 bases and the J gene lost 0 bases, with 23 bases spanning the gap. Looked up from germline, CDR1 is LNHDA and CDR2 is SQIVND (reference sequence). This CDR3 is built from 20 residues. CDR3 coding DNA: TGTGCCAGTAGTATAAAAGGGCAGGGCTCCTCATATTTTAGCAATCAGCCCCAGCATTTT. Protein product: CASSIKGQGSSYFSNQPQHF.

In DNA, the CDR3 is TGTGCCAGCAACCCAGTAGGGGTAGTCACTGAAGCTTTCTTT. This encodes CASNPVGVVTEAFF. The gene calls are TRBV27 and TRBJ1-1, with D perhaps TRBD1 (5 bases). Trimming shortened V by 7 bases and J by 4 bases, and 16 bases separated the two germline ends. The CDR3 is 14 residues long. The V gene's germline CDR1 is MNHEY and CDR2 SMNVEV (reference sequence).

The chain is built from TRBV6-1 and TRBJ1-5; no definite D call. The CDR3 spans 16 residues. Germline V lookup: CDR1 MNHNS, CDR2 SASEGT. V lost 1 base to trimming and J lost 4 bases, with 14 bases between them. The CDR3 here is CASSEGAVASNQPQHF. The CDR3, as DNA: TGTGCCAGCAGTGAAGGTGCCGTGGCGTCTAATCAGCCCCAGCATTTT.

The chain employs TRBV6-1 and TRBJ1-5, with D hard to call. This CDR3 has 12 amino acids. From germline, CDR1 is MNHNS and CDR2 SASEGT. Trimming cost V 9 bases and J 7 bases, with 13 bases left between them. The CDR3 region has the DNA TGTGCCAGTTCCGAACTTTTCCAGCCCCAGCATTTT. It encodes CASSELFQPQHF.

V is TRBV5-6 and J is TRBJ1-2; maybe TRBD1 (5 bases). This CDR3 comprises 16 residues. V was trimmed by 1 base and J by 1 base, leaving 14 bases between them. Germline V gene sequence: CDR1 SGHDT, CDR2 YYEEEE. The CDR3 DNA reads TGTGCCAGCAGCTTGTTAGGGGAGCATTTTAACTATGGCTACACCTTC. Translated, it gives CASSLLGEHFNYGYTF.

CDR3 residues: CASSLAGVNTGELFF. CDR3 DNA: TGTGCCAGCAGCCTAGCGGGGGTCAACACCGGGGAGCTGTTTTTT. This chain connects TRBV2 to TRBJ2-2; 10 positions match TRBD2. Per germline, CDR1 SNHLY and CDR2 FYNNEI. The V and J ends lost 6 bases and 2 bases, in that order; junction bases with no gene match: 3. This CDR3 is built from 15 residues. The variable domain in full, with the rest retrieved from reference TRBV2 and TRBJ2-2, is EPEVTQTPSHQVTQMGQEVILRCVPISNHLYFYWYRQILGQKVEFLVSFYNNEISEKSEIFDDQFSVERPDGSNFTLKIRSTKLEDSAMYFCASSLAGVNTGELFFGEGSRLTVL.

This sequence joins TRBV6-1 and TRBJ1-5; D is ambiguous. The CDR3 consists of 16 residues. The V gene lost 2 bases and the J gene lost 9 bases, with 20 bases spanning the gap. Per the germline V gene, CDR1 is MNHNS and CDR2 is SASEGT. In DNA, the CDR3 is TGTGCCAGCAGTGAACAGTTGGCACATATCCCCAGGCCCCAGCATTTT. Its protein is CASSEQLAHIPRPQHF.